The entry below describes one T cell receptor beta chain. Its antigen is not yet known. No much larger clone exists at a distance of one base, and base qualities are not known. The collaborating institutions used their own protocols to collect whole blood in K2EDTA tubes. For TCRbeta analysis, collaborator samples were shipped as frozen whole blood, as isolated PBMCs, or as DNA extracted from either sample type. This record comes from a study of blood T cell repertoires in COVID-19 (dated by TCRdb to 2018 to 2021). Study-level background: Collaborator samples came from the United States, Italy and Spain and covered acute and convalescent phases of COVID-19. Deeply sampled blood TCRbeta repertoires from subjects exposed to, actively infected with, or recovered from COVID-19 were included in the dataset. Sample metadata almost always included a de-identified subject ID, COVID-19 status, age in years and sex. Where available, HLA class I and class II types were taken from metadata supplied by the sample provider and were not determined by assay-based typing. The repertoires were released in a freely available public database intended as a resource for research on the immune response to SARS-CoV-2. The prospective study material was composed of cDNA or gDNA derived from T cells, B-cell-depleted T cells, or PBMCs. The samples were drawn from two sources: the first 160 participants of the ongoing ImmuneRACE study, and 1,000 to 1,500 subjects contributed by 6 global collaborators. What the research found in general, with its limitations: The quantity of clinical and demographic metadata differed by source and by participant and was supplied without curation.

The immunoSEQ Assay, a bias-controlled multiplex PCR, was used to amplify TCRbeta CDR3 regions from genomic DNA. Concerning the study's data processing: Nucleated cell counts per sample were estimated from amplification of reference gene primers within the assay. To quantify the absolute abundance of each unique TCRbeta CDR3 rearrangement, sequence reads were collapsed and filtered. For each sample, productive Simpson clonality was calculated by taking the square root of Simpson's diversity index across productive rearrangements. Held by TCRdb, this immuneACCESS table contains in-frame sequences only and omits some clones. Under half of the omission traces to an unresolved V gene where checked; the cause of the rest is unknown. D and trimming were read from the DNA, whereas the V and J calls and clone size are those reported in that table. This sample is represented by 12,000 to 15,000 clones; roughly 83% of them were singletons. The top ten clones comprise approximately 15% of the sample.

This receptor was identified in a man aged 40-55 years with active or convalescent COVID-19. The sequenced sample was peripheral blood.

The CDR3 in this case is CASSLGGLGYTF. DNA sequence: TGTGCCAGCAGCTTGGGGGGGCTCGGCTACACCTTC. The chain is made from TRBV5-5 and TRBJ1-2, and perhaps TRBD1 as D gene, on 6 matching bases. Via the germline V gene (reference sequence), CDR1 is SGHKS and CDR2 YYEKEE. V drops 0 bases and J drops 8 bases, leaving 8 bases in between. The CDR3 covers 12 residues, taking in both the cysteine and the phenylalanine. Of all the DNA, just the CDR3 is kept, 36 bases in frame from base 1.